The 30 T cell receptor beta chains given below trace back to one sample, sequenced in a study of T cells in women clearing cervical HPV infection. Using immunoSEQ multiplex PCR, the repertoire was profiled, and TCRdb retains in-frame clones only, with some absent. This table lists some 20,000 clones. The sequencing sample was made of blood buffy coat. The receptors stem from a woman aged 18-69 years with a cervical HPV16 infection that either progressed to CIN3+ or cleared (not recorded which).

About this clone: The CDR3 is cut off 3 residues early in the read; its end comes from the germline J gene. The genes are TRBV30 and TRBJ2-1; 9 bases line up with TRBD2. Trimming at V came to 4 bases and at J to 1 base, leaving 11 bases not matched to a gene. This CDR3 comprises 17 residues. Germline-derived CDR1 and CDR2 are GTSNPN and SVGIG (reference sequence). The CDR3 here is CAWTRGGGGASYNEQFF. The sequenced CDR3 bases are TGTGCCTGGACCCGAGGGGGCGGGGGGGCTTCCTACAATGAG.

Remarks on this clone: From the germline J gene comes the end of the CDR3, since the read stops 3 residues before it. The sample holds other DNA sequences that translate to the same CDR3. The rearrangement joins TRBV7-2 to TRBJ1-1, with D perhaps matching TRBD1 (6 bases). The CDR3 contains 12 residues. From germline, CDR1 is SGHTA and CDR2 FQGNSA. CDR3 residues: CASSLRRGGAFF. Incomplete CDR3 DNA: TGTGCCAGCAGCTTGAGGCGGGGGGGC.

Turning to this clone: The read terminates 3 residues ahead of where the CDR3 ends, so the germline J gene completes it. The V and J genes are TRBV19 and TRBJ2-5; 8 bases agree with TRBD2. V trimming: 7 bases; J trimming: 6 bases; junction bases outside the gene matches: 13. The CDR3 length is 15 residues. Per the germline V gene, CDR1 is LNHDA and CDR2 is SQIVND (reference sequence). CDR3 DNA, as far as it was read: TGTGCCAGTAACGCCCGGGGGCGGGGGGAACAGACC. It translates to CASNARGRGEQT. The CDR3, in full, reads CASNARGRGEQTQYF.

Turning to this clone: The read comes to an end 3 residues before the CDR3 does, leaving the germline J gene to fill in the end. The chain carries TRBV7-9 and TRBJ2-3, with D perhaps assigned TRBD1 or TRBD2 (5 bases each). The germline V gene encodes CDR1 SEHNR and CDR2 FQNEAQ (reference sequence). The CDR3 totals 12 residues. The CDR3 spells CASSLVGETQYF. CDR3 DNA (partial): TGTGCCAGCAGCCTCGTAGGGGAGACG.

Details on this clone: The missing CDR3 end, 3 residues past where the read stops, is filled in from the germline J gene. The rearrangement uses TRBV7-9 and TRBJ1-4; no clear D. CDR1 and CDR2 from the germline V gene are SEHNR and FQNEAQ (reference sequence). V shed 0 bases and J shed 5 bases, with 7 bases lying between them. The CDR3 loop spans 14 amino acids. Partial CDR3 DNA: TGTGCCAGCAGCTTAGCGGTCGGGAATGAAAAA. It yields the protein CASSLAVGNEK. The full CDR3 is CASSLAVGNEKLFF.

Regarding this clone: The read stops 3 residues short of the end of the CDR3; the missing end is completed from the germline J gene. This chain uses TRBV7-9 with TRBJ1-2, with D hard to call. CDR1 and CDR2 (germline): SEHNR, FQNEAQ (reference sequence). CDR3 length equals 11 residues. The CDR3 is CASSLADTYTF. The DNA read from the CDR3 is TGTGCCAGCAGCTTGGCAGATACC.

With regard to this clone: The read ends 3 residues before the CDR3 terminus; that terminus is restored from the germline J gene. V gene TRBV10-3 combines with J gene TRBJ1-1; a weak D match, TRBD1 (6 bases). Germline V lookup: CDR1 ENHRY, CDR2 SYGVKD. Trimming took off 6 bases at V and 1 base at J, with 6 bases between the two ends. There are 12 residues in the CDR3. The part of the CDR3 DNA that was read is TGTGCCATCAGCAGGGGGAACACTGAA. It yields the protein CAISRGNTE. The entire CDR3 sequence reads CAISRGNTEAFF.

Worth noting for this clone: The read falls 3 residues short of the CDR3 end, and the missing part is taken from the germline J gene. This chain joins TRBV12-3 or TRBV12-4 and TRBJ2-3; TRBD2 matches at 10 bases. Trimming at V came to 6 bases and at J to 6 bases, leaving 6 bases not matched to a gene. The CDR3 consists of 14 residues. Partial CDR3 DNA: TGTGCCAGCAGGGCTAGCGGGGGCCCGGATACG. Translated, it gives CASRASGGPDT. The entire CDR3 protein reads CASRASGGPDTQYF.

A remark on this clone: Read coverage stops 3 residues before the CDR3 terminus; the germline J gene supplies the remainder. The V call is TRBV6-1, the J call TRBJ1-2, with a weak D call TRBD1 (5 bases). The germline V gene has CDR1 MNHNS and CDR2 SASEGT. Trimming left V 1 base short and J 0 bases short, with 12 bases between. This CDR3 has 16 residues. The sequenced part of the CDR3 DNA is TGTGCCAGCAGTGAAGTAAAAGGGGTCTCTAACTATGGC. It codes for CASSEVKGVSNYG. The whole CDR3 reads CASSEVKGVSNYGYTF.

Note on this clone: The read finishes 3 residues shy of the CDR3 end, and the germline J gene is used to complete it. This sequence joins TRBV19 and TRBJ2-3, with a weak D call TRBD1 (6 bases). This CDR3 contains 14 residues. CDR1 and CDR2 (germline): LNHDA, SQIVND (reference sequence). CDR3 in amino acids: CASSPQGFGETQYF. The covered CDR3 bases are TGTGCCAGTAGTCCGCAGGGGTTTGGTGAGACG.

On this clone itself: The read finishes 3 residues shy of the CDR3 end, and the germline J gene is used to complete it. The V and J genes are TRBV12-3 or TRBV12-4 and TRBJ2-5; D not resolved. The CDR3 is 11 amino acids. The ends were cut back, 3 bases at V and 4 bases at J, with 3 bases in the middle. The CDR3: CASSFRETQYF. Partial CDR3 DNA: TGTGCCAGCAGTTTTAGAGAGACC.

To note about this clone: The read terminates 3 residues before the CDR3 end, so the remaining end is supplied by the germline J gene. The chain is built from TRBV7-9 and TRBJ2-5, with 9 positions matching TRBD1. Germline CDR1 and CDR2: SEHNR and FQNEAQ (reference sequence). Trimming cost V 5 bases and J 4 bases; bases outside gene matches: 8. The CDR3 sequence is 15 residues long. The CDR3 DNA, read in part, is TGTGCCAGCAGCCATCACAGGGGGCGCGGAGAGACC. It translates to CASSHHRGRGET. The whole CDR3 is CASSHHRGRGETQYF.

A remark on this clone: The read halts 3 residues ahead of the CDR3 end, with the missing end drawn from the germline J gene. The V gene is TRBV19, the J gene TRBJ2-3; 8 bases match TRBD2. The CDR3 totals 15 residues. Germline CDR1 LNHDA, CDR2 SQIVND (reference sequence). V gave up 4 bases and J gave up 2 bases; unmatched junction bases: 5. This CDR3 reads CASSTSGLYTDTQYF. The sequenced part of the CDR3 DNA is TGTGCCAGTAGTACTAGCGGGCTTTACACAGATACG.

With respect to this clone: The read ends 3 residues shy of where the CDR3 ends; the end is completed using the germline J gene. The J gene is TRBJ2-1, the V gene TRBV19, with D possibly being TRBD1 (6 bases). V lost 5 bases and J lost 7, with 12 bases in between. The CDR3 extends over 13 amino acids. The germline CDR1 and CDR2 sequences are LNHDA and SQIVND (reference sequence). CDR3 protein: CASSFFQGNEQFF. Partial CDR3 DNA: TGTGCCAGTAGTTTCTTCCAGGGGAATGAG.

Worth noting for this clone: A read error may account for a junction end that differs from germline. The sequenced fragment ends 3 residues before the CDR3 boundary, so the rest is inferred from the germline J gene. This same CDR3 is encoded by further DNA sequences in the sample. V gene TRBV7-3 combines with J gene TRBJ1-3; TRBD1 agrees at 9 bases. The germline V gene has CDR1 SGHTA and CDR2 FQGTGA. The CDR3 loop spans 18 amino acids. The CDR3: CASSRGAQGAPGGNTIYF. The DNA read from the CDR3 is TGTGCCAGCAGCCGGGGGGCACAGGGGGCGCCGGGTGGAAACACT.

Comment on this clone: The read gets to within 3 residues of the CDR3 end, and the germline J gene fills in the rest. V usage is TRBV5-4 and J usage is TRBJ1-1; 7 positions agree with TRBD1. J gave up 4 bases and V 4 bases, and 10 bases lay outside the gene matches. This CDR3 spans 15 amino acids. CDR1 and CDR2 from the germline V gene are SGHNT and YYREEE (reference sequence). CDR3 bases read: TGTGCCAGCAGCAGAACAGGGGTGGTCGGCACTGAA. This sequence encodes CASSRTGVVGTE. The full CDR3 sequence reads CASSRTGVVGTEAFF.

Of note for this clone: Sequencing ends 3 residues short of the CDR3 end; the germline J gene provides the rest. The rearrangement uses TRBV19 and TRBJ2-3; 7 positions match TRBD2. This CDR3 has 17 residues. Per the germline V gene, CDR1 is LNHDA and CDR2 is SQIVND (reference sequence). V lost 5 bases and J lost 2; bases outside the gene matches: 13. The CDR3 bases that were read are TGTGCCAGTAGTGACCAACTAGCGACCGACCACACAGATACG. The encoded protein is CASSDQLATDHTDT. The complete CDR3 reads CASSDQLATDHTDTQYF.

Regarding this clone: The read falls 3 residues short of the CDR3 end, and the missing part is taken from the germline J gene. This chain joins TRBV5-1 and TRBJ2-3; D may be TRBD1 (6 bases). The V end lost 1 base, the J end lost 0 bases, and 9 bases lay between the germline ends. CDR1 is SGHRS and CDR2 is YFSETQ in the germline V gene. CDR3 length: 15 amino acids. The sequenced CDR3 bases are TGCGCCAGCAGCTTGAAGCAGGGGAGCACAGATACG. Translated: CASSLKQGSTDT. The full CDR3 is CASSLKQGSTDTQYF. Together with reference TRBV5-1 and TRBJ2-3, the CDR3 gives the full variable domain: KAGVTQTPRYLIKTRGQQVTLSCSPISGHRSVSWYQQTPGQGLQFLFEYFSETQRNKGNFPGRFSGRQFSNSRSEMNVSTLELGDSALYLCASSLKQGSTDTQYFGPGTRLTVL.

Comment on this clone: The read ends 3 residues early relative to the CDR3; the germline J gene fills the gap. The chain employs TRBV5-1 and TRBJ2-2, with D perhaps assigned TRBD1 or TRBD2 (6 bases each). The germline V gene encodes CDR1 SGHRS and CDR2 YFSETQ. Trimming removed 4 bases at V and 6 bases at J, with 13 bases between. The CDR3 runs to 14 residues. Incomplete CDR3 DNA: TGCGCCAGCAGCCTAGACAGGAGGGCCGGGGAG. Translated: CASSLDRRAGE. The complete CDR3 protein is CASSLDRRAGELFF.

On this clone: Coverage ceases 3 residues before the CDR3 finishes, and the germline J gene fills in the end. The rearrangement links TRBV5-1 to TRBJ2-7; possibly TRBD2 for D (7 bases). The germline CDR1 and CDR2 sequences are SGHRS and YFSETQ. V shed 3 bases and J shed 2 bases, with 18 bases lying between them. The CDR3 contains 16 residues. Partial CDR3 DNA: TGCGCCAGCAGCTCATCTGGGGGGCGGGGGACCTACGAG. Translated: CASSSSGGRGTYE. The whole CDR3 sequence is CASSSSGGRGTYEQYF.

About this clone itself: Read data end 3 residues before the CDR3 end; the end is taken from the germline J gene. The chain employs TRBV20-1 and TRBJ1-2; D may be TRBD1 (5 bases). V was pared by 1 base and J by 0 bases, with 9 bases between. The CDR3 is 14 residues long. Germline V gene sequence: CDR1 DFQATT, CDR2 SNEGSKA (reference sequence). CDR3 sequence: CSARGGGANYGYTF. CDR3 bases read: TGCAGTGCTAGAGGGGGCGGAGCTAACTATGGC.

Concerning this clone itself: The CDR3 end lies 3 residues beyond the end of the read and is filled in from the germline J gene. The chain carries TRBV28 and TRBJ2-2, with D perhaps matching TRBD2 (6 bases). This CDR3 is built from 14 residues. Germline CDR1 reads MDHEN; CDR2 reads SYDVKM. Trimming took off 8 bases at V and 3 bases at J, with 13 bases between the two ends. The part of the CDR3 DNA that was read is TGTGCCAGCCTCGGAACTAGCTACACCGGGGAG. Its translation: CASLGTSYTGE. The CDR3 in full is CASLGTSYTGELFF.

As regards this clone: The sequenced fragment ends 3 residues before the CDR3 boundary, so the rest is inferred from the germline J gene. This chain uses TRBV12-3 or TRBV12-4 with TRBJ1-5; the D is unclear. The CDR3 is made up of 14 amino acids. V dropped 10 bases and J dropped 7 bases, with 20 bases sitting between them. CDR3 bases read: TGTGCCAACACTATATACGGGGATAGGCAGCCC. Protein: CANTIYGDRQP. The entire CDR3 protein is CANTIYGDRQPQHF.

The CDR3 sequence: CATLLGRNRGLSGYTF. Partial CDR3 DNA: TGTGCCACCCTCCTGGGGCGAAACAGGGGGCTGAGCGGC. The rearrangement links TRBV6-9 to TRBJ1-2, with TRBD1 matching over 9 bases. The sequence runs out 3 residues before the end of the CDR3; the remainder is reconstructed from the germline J gene. This CDR3 has 16 amino acids. Looked up from germline, CDR1 is MNHGY and CDR2 is SVAAGI.

In the case of this clone: Coverage ceases 3 residues before the CDR3 finishes, and the germline J gene fills in the end. The V and J genes are TRBV12-3 or TRBV12-4 and TRBJ2-2, with D tentatively TRBD2 (5 bases). This CDR3 comprises 14 residues. Deletions cut 1 base from V and 6 bases from J, with 9 bases between. The covered CDR3 bases are TGTGCCAGCAGTTTAGATCTAGCCCCCGGGGAG. It specifies CASSLDLAPGE. In full, the CDR3 reads CASSLDLAPGELFF.

Details on this clone: With the read ending 3 residues before the CDR3 end, the germline J gene is used to fill in that end. The J gene is TRBJ2-2, the V gene TRBV7-6; 9 bases agree with TRBD2. This CDR3 comprises 18 residues. The V and J ends lost 4 bases and 0 bases, in that order; junction bases with no gene match: 9. The germline CDR1 and CDR2 sequences are SGHVS and FNYEAQ. The sequenced CDR3 bases are TGTGCCAGCAGCTCTCCGCGGGGGGGCCTATCGAACACCGGGGAG. Residues: CASSSPRGGLSNTGE. Given in full, the CDR3 is CASSSPRGGLSNTGELFF.

To note about this clone: Read sequence stops 3 residues before the CDR3 end, and the germline J gene provides the missing end. The rearrangement links TRBV7-9 to TRBJ2-5, with 9 nucleotides matching TRBD1. Germline CDR1 SEHNR, CDR2 FQNEAQ (reference sequence). CDR3 size: 15 residues. V was clipped by 5 bases and J by 4 bases; unmatched bases: 8. The CDR3 here is CASSRDRAPSETQYF. CDR3 bases read: TGTGCCAGCAGCCGGGACAGGGCCCCGTCAGAGACC.

Remarks on this clone: The read comes to an end 3 residues before the CDR3 does, leaving the germline J gene to fill in the end. This chain connects TRBV7-9 to TRBJ1-2; D is ambiguous. CDR3 size: 12 residues. Germline assignment: CDR1 SEHNR and CDR2 FQNEAQ (reference sequence). The chain's CDR3 is CASSLDAYDYTF. Incomplete CDR3 DNA: TGTGCCAGCAGCTTAGACGCCTACGAC.

Turning to this clone: The CDR3 end is not reached by the read, which stops 3 residues before it; the germline J gene fills it in. This chain joins TRBV20-1 and TRBJ1-1, with D perhaps TRBD1 (5 bases). CDR1 is DFQATT, CDR2 SNEGSKA, per germline (reference sequence). Between the trimmed V and J ends, which lost 1 base and 3 bases, there was a span of 12 bases. The CDR3 totals 14 residues. The CDR3 DNA, read in part, is TGCAGTGCTAGAGGTAAGGGGATGGACACTGAA. Translation gives CSARGKGMDTE. The full CDR3 is CSARGKGMDTEAFF.

Details on this clone: The CDR3 end falls 3 residues outside the read, so it is completed with the germline J gene. The chain uses TRBV7-9 and TRBJ1-4; TRBD1 agrees at 8 bases. The CDR3 runs 14 residues. Germline CDR1 reads SEHNR; CDR2 reads FQNEAQ (reference sequence). V trimming: 7 bases; J trimming: 2 bases; junction bases outside the gene matches: 3. The covered CDR3 bases are TGTGCCAGCACCCAGGGGGCTACTAATGAAAAA. Protein sequence: CASTQGATNEK. The CDR3 as a whole reads CASTQGATNEKLFF.